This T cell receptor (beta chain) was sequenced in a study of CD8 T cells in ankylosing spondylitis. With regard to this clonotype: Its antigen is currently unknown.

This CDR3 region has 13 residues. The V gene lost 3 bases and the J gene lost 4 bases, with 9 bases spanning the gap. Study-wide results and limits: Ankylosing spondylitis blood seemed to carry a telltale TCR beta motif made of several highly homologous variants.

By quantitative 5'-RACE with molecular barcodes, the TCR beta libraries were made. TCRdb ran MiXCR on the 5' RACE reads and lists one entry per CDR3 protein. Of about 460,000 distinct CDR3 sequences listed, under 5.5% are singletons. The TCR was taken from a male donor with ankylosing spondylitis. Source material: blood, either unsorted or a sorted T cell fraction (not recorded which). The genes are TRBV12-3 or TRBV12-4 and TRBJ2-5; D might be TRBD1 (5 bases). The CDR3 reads CASSFRVRETQYF. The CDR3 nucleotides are TGTGCCAGCAGTTTCAGGGTGCGAGAGACCCAGTACTTC.